The next 14 T cell receptor beta chains were all read from a single sample in a study of molecular identifiers for immune sequencing clone quantification (dated by TCRdb to between 2018 and 2020). Library preparation used PCR. The sequencer was an Illumina HiSeq 4000. The public reads were reprocessed in TCRdb via fastp at Q25 and MiXCR, keeping in-frame beta chains. Identical CDR3 protein sequences are pooled into one entry, listed with their most common genes and DNA. The sample table records 550,000 to 750,000 distinct CDR3 sequences; just under 20% of these occur just once. The ten most abundant clones make up about 0.9% of the sample. Sequences were obtained from naive CD8+ T cells from blood, with Jurkat cell RNA spiked in. The cell subset or site label, as the study defines it: FACS-sorted CD8+CD4-CCR7+CD45RA+ naive T cells. The source of these receptors is a human donor in good health. Some libraries in this study had Jurkat cell RNA spiked in.

This chain uses TRBV25-1 with TRBJ1-1; D not resolved. Between the trimmed V and J ends, which lost 1 base and 3 bases, there was a span of 15 bases. The CDR3 has 16 residues. CDR1 is MGHDK, CDR2 SYGVNS, per germline. The CDR3 reads CASSEFGVGEDTEAFF. CDR3 coding DNA: TGTGCCAGCAGTGAATTCGGCGTAGGAGAAGACACTGAAGCTTTCTTT.

This clonotype was found many times. The V call is TRBV29-1, the J call TRBJ2-7; D is undetermined. The CDR3 is 11 amino acids. The germline V and J ends were trimmed by 1 base and 3 bases, with 4 bases remaining between them. Germline assignment: CDR1 SQVTM and CDR2 ANQGSEA. Here the CDR3 DNA reads TGCAGCGTTGAAGCCTACTACGAGCAGTACTTC. Its protein product is CSVEAYYEQYF.

This clonotype was recorded many times. The J gene is TRBJ1-1, the V gene TRBV30; unclear D gene. The germline V and J ends were trimmed by 0 bases and 0 bases, with 11 bases remaining between them. The CDR3 loop spans 15 amino acids. Germline loops: CDR1 GTSNPN, CDR2 SVGIG (reference sequence). The CDR3 bases are TGTGCCTGGAGTGTACTGGGGTACATGAACACTGAAGCTTTCTTT. Its protein product is CAWSVLGYMNTEAFF.

Turning to this clonotype: A single base separates this from a much larger clone, so it may be a read error. The chain uses TRBV13 and TRBJ1-2; D is undetermined. Germline V gives CDR1 PRHDT, CDR2 FYEKMQ (reference sequence). The CDR3 extends over 17 amino acids. Trimming took off 0 bases at V and 2 bases at J, with 16 bases between the two ends. CDR3 bases: TGTGCCAGCAGCTTAGGCCCCGGGAACCCATTCAACTATGGCTACACCTTC. Protein: CASSLGPGNPFNYGYTF.

Remarks on this clonotype: A much larger clone lies a single base off, so this may be a read error. The chain uses TRBV25-1 and TRBJ2-5; the match to TRBD1 covers 8 bases. This CDR3 is built from 16 residues. Germline V gene lookup returns CDR1 MGHDK and CDR2 SYGVNS. The CDR3 spells CAGSEPIDRGGETQYF. CDR3 nucleotide sequence: TGTGCCGGCAGTGAGCCTATTGACAGGGGCGGAGAGACCCAGTACTTC.

This clonotype showed up just a few times. The chain employs TRBV20-1 and TRBJ2-3; 7 positions agree with TRBD1. The ends lost 2 bases at V and 2 bases at J; junction bases unmatched: 7. Per germline, CDR1 DFQATT and CDR2 SNEGSKA (reference sequence). The CDR3 is 15 residues long. The CDR3 loop reads CSARKDRDHTDTQYF. Written as DNA, the CDR3 is TGCAGTGCTAGAAAAGACAGGGATCACACAGATACGCAGTATTTT.

This clonotype was counted many times. The genes are TRBV20-1 and TRBJ1-1; D possibly corresponds to TRBD1 (5 bases). Looked up from germline, CDR1 is DFQATT and CDR2 is SNEGSKA (reference sequence). This CDR3 comprises 14 residues. The V and J ends lost 0 bases and 1 base respectively, with 9 bases between them. The CDR3 sequence: CSARESGQNTEAFF. The DNA for the CDR3 is TGCAGTGCTAGAGAATCCGGACAGAACACTGAAGCTTTCTTT.

V usage is TRBV20-1 and J usage is TRBJ2-7; TRBD2 agrees at 7 bases. The CDR3 length is 12 residues. Per the germline V gene, CDR1 is DFQATT and CDR2 is SNEGSKA (reference sequence). With 5 bases clipped from V and 1 base from J, the junction kept 2 bases outside the gene matches. CDR3 DNA: TGCAGTGCTGGGGGGGGATCCTACGAGCAGTACTTC. Its protein is CSAGGGSYEQYF.

V and J are TRBV4-1 and TRBJ2-4; 10 nucleotides match TRBD2. The CDR3 is 18 amino acids. Germline CDR1 reads MGHRA; CDR2 reads YSYEKL. With V trimmed by 0 bases and J by 6 bases, 11 bases remained unmatched. Here the CDR3 reads CASSQEGSSGSLRNIQYF. The CDR3 nucleotides are TGCGCCAGCAGCCAAGAAGGGTCTAGCGGGAGCCTGAGAAACATTCAGTACTTC.

Ten or more counts support this clonotype. The chain uses TRBV27 and TRBJ2-6, with 8 bases aligning to TRBD1. The length of the CDR3 is 18 residues. J gave up 0 bases and V 5 bases, and 9 bases lay outside the gene matches. CDR1 is MNHEY and CDR2 is SMNVEV in the germline V gene (reference sequence). This CDR3 reads CASSIVTGVRSGANVLTF. The CDR3 nucleotides are TGTGCCAGCAGTATAGTGACAGGGGTTCGCTCTGGGGCCAACGTCCTGACTTTC.

This clonotype came up many times. The chain joins TRBV4-2 to TRBJ2-3; the D gene is possibly TRBD2 (5 bases). Germline V gives CDR1 LGHNA, CDR2 YNFKEQ. V gave up 8 bases and J gave up 4 bases, with 10 bases separating them. The CDR3 is 12 amino acids. CDR3: CASGRGADTQYF. The CDR3 DNA reads as TGTGCCAGCGGCCGGGGAGCAGATACGCAGTATTTT.

Notes on this clonotype: With a much larger clone just one base away, this may be a read error. The rearrangement joins TRBV6-6 to TRBJ1-6; possible D gene TRBD1, 5 bases. This CDR3 region has 17 residues. Germline V gene lookup returns CDR1 MNHNY and CDR2 SVGAGI (reference sequence). The CDR3 sequence: CASSYLRQGSYNSPPHF. In nucleotides, the CDR3 is TGTGCCAGCAGTTACCTCCGGCAGGGCTCCTATAATTCACCCCCCCACTTT.

This clonotype was seen only a few times. The rearrangement joins TRBV6-2 or TRBV6-3 to TRBJ2-7; 13 nucleotides agree with TRBD2. Germline assignment: CDR1 MNHEY and CDR2 SVGEGT. This CDR3 is 15 amino acids long. V was pared by 7 bases and J by 5 bases, with 8 bases of the junction left unmatched. CDR3 sequence: CASNSLAGGRNEQYF. The CDR3 DNA follows: TGTGCCAGCAACTCACTAGCGGGGGGGCGGAACGAGCAGTACTTC.

This clonotype was recorded many times. CDR3 coding DNA: TGTGCCAGCAGTCAAAGTGGCCCGGCGTACCCCTATAATTCACCCCTCCACTTT. It yields the protein CASSQSGPAYPYNSPLHF. The chain uses TRBV12-3 or TRBV12-4 and TRBJ1-6, with unresolved D. The CDR3 covers 18 residues. With 5 bases removed from V and 2 bases from J, the gap between germline ends came to 19 bases.